This T cell receptor (beta chain) was found in a study of control samples from healthy donors and cancer patients. The protocol was immunoSEQ multiplex PCR, while the TCRdb copy is restricted to in-frame clones and leaves out a portion. The sample lists approximately 150,000 clones, 94% occurring once. The germline gives CDR1 SGHRS, CDR2 YFSETQ. V was pared by 4 bases and J by 5 bases, with 7 bases of the junction left unmatched. The CDR3 has 14 residues. The chain carries TRBV5-1 and TRBJ1-1; 8 bases align to TRBD1. The sample comprised PBMCs. This clonotype was obtained from a man in his fifties or sixties with colorectal cancer. The CDR3 is CASSADRGRTEAFF. The CDR3 nucleotides are TGCGCCAGCAGCGCTGACAGGGGTCGGACTGAAGCTTTCTTT.